A single sample gave rise to the 21 T cell receptor beta chains below, sequenced in a study of patients and donors after allogeneic stem cell transplantation. TCRdb ran MiXCR on the RT-PCR reads and lists one entry per CDR3 protein. The sample lists some 200,000 distinct CDR3 sequences, less than 45% occurring once. Sequencing was carried out using blood, either unsorted or a sorted T cell fraction (not recorded which). The receptor set was obtained from a human donor who was either an allogeneic HSCT recipient or a stem cell or donor lymphocyte infusion donor (not recorded which). It is not recorded whose cells these are; they may come from a transplant donor.

This chain uses TRBV12-3 or TRBV12-4 with TRBJ1-3, with 8 bases identical to TRBD1. This CDR3 is 19 amino acids long. J was trimmed by 0 bases and V by 5 bases; bases with no gene match: 15. The CDR3, as DNA: TGTGCCAGCAGTCGCCGACAGGGGTCTTCCTCCTTCTCTGGAAACACCATATATTTT. Translated: CASSRRQGSSSFSGNTIYF.

This clonotype was counted once. The chain uses TRBV20-1 and TRBJ2-2; D call uncertain. The CDR3 spans 15 residues. Germline lookup yields CDR1 DFQATT and CDR2 SNEGSKA (reference sequence). V dropped 2 bases and J dropped 1 base, with 11 bases sitting between them. CDR3 in DNA: TGCAGTGCTAGAAACTCGATGGGGAACACCGGGGAGCTGTTTTTT. This sequence encodes CSARNSMGNTGELFF.

The rearrangement joins TRBV3-1 to TRBJ1-4; D is undetermined. CDR1 and CDR2 from the germline V gene are LGHDT and YNNKEL (reference sequence). Trimming took 6 bases from V and 12 from J, leaving 17 bases between them. The length of the CDR3 is 13 residues. CDR3 DNA: TGTGCCAGCAGTCAGCCCGGGTTGACTGAACTGTTTTTT. It is translated as CASSQPGLTELFF.

The CDR3 nucleotides are TGCAGCGTTGGAGGGGGCCTGAACACTGAAGCTTTCTTT. Protein sequence: CSVGGGLNTEAFF. This chain links TRBV29-1 with TRBJ1-1; 7 bases match TRBD1. The CDR3 sequence is 13 residues long. V trimming: 4 bases; J trimming: 0 bases; junction bases outside the gene matches: 2. Germline V gene sequence: CDR1 SQVTM, CDR2 ANQGSEA.

V gene TRBV28 combines with J gene TRBJ1-2; 7 nucleotides align to TRBD1. The CDR3 runs to 15 residues. Germline V CDR1 and CDR2: MDHEN, SYDVKM. J gave up 6 bases and V 4 bases, and 11 bases lay outside the gene matches. CDR3 residues: CASSSHEGASDGYTF. The CDR3 nucleotides read TGTGCCAGCAGTTCCCATGAGGGGGCCAGCGATGGCTACACCTTC.

The chain uses TRBV5-6 and TRBJ1-1, with D maybe TRBD1 (5 bases). The germline gives CDR1 SGHDT, CDR2 YYEEEE. The CDR3 is 15 residues long. V was trimmed by 3 bases and J by 1 base, leaving 13 bases between them. The CDR3 coding sequence is TGTGCCAGCAGCTACCGGGACCTCCCGAACACTGAAGCTTTCTTT. It codes for CASSYRDLPNTEAFF.

This chain joins TRBV6-6 and TRBJ1-1; D not resolved. V was clipped by 6 bases and J by 4 bases, with 21 bases between them. The germline gives CDR1 MNHNY, CDR2 SVGAGI (reference sequence). This CDR3 has 16 amino acids. The CDR3 DNA reads as TGTGCCAGCAGCCTTAATTTACAGTTAAATGGCACTGAAGCTTTCTTT. Its translation: CASSLNLQLNGTEAFF.

V gene TRBV27 combines with J gene TRBJ1-2; D is perhaps TRBD1 (5 bases). There are 14 residues in the CDR3. Germline V CDR1 and CDR2: MNHEY, SMNVEV (reference sequence). Trimming took 6 bases from V and 4 from J, leaving 15 bases between them. Written as DNA, the CDR3 is TGTGCCAGCAGCCTAAAGTGGGGGATCTATGGCTACACCTTC. This translates into CASSLKWGIYGYTF.

The chain's CDR3 is CASSLSLILGYEQYF. The DNA of the CDR3 is TGTGCCAGCAGTTTATCGCTCATTCTTGGCTACGAGCAGTACTTC. The rearrangement uses TRBV27 and TRBJ2-7; D unresolved. V was clipped by 0 bases and J by 3 bases, with 12 bases between them. The germline V gene has CDR1 MNHEY and CDR2 SMNVEV (reference sequence). The CDR3 totals 15 residues.

This chain uses TRBV11-2 with TRBJ2-1; D unresolved. Deletions cut 5 bases from V and 2 bases from J, with 16 bases between. The CDR3 is made up of 16 amino acids. Germline CDR1 SGHAT, CDR2 FQNNGV. The CDR3 is CASSHRSLRTYNEQFF. DNA for the CDR3: TGTGCCAGCAGCCACCGGTCTTTAAGGACCTACAATGAGCAGTTCTTC.

The chain links TRBV6-6 to TRBJ2-7, with 8 bases matching TRBD1. With 5 bases clipped from V and 3 bases from J, the junction kept 3 bases outside the gene matches. The germline V gene has CDR1 MNHNY and CDR2 SVGAGI (reference sequence). CDR3 length: 13 residues. CDR3 amino acids: CASSMTGDYEQYF. CDR3 bases: TGTGCCAGCAGTATGACAGGGGACTACGAGCAGTACTTC.

V gene TRBV12-3 or TRBV12-4 combines with J gene TRBJ2-1; TRBD2 aligns across 9 bases. V lost 3 bases to trimming and J lost 5 bases; unmatched junction nucleotides: 8. CDR3 length: 16 residues. Written as DNA, the CDR3 is TGTGCCAGCAGTTTCCCGCGGGGGGGGATCAACAATGAGCAGTTCTTC. Translating it yields CASSFPRGGINNEQFF.

The chain employs TRBV13 and TRBJ1-3, with D possibly being TRBD1 (5 bases). Looked up from germline, CDR1 is PRHDT and CDR2 is FYEKMQ (reference sequence). Trimming shortened V by 5 bases and J by 2 bases, and 13 bases separated the two germline ends. The CDR3 has 15 residues. The CDR3, as DNA: TGTGCCAGCAGCCCTGCCCGCAGGGCTGGAAACACCATATATTTT. This gives the protein CASSPARRAGNTIYF.

The V and J genes are TRBV5-1 and TRBJ2-1; D may be TRBD2 (6 bases). The CDR3 covers 14 residues. Germline lookup yields CDR1 SGHRS and CDR2 YFSETQ. V lost 0 bases, J lost 6 bases, and 10 bases lay in between. CDR3 nucleotide sequence: TGCGCCAGCAGCTTGGAGACTAGATCCAATGAGCAGTTCTTC. Its protein is CASSLETRSNEQFF.

The chain couples TRBV12-3 or TRBV12-4 to TRBJ2-7, with D uncertain. The V end was cut by 1 base, the J end by 1 base, with 8 bases between. The CDR3 spans 14 residues. In DNA, the CDR3 is TGTGCCAGCAGTTTAGTTCCTGGATCCTACGAGCAGTACTTC. Translating it yields CASSLVPGSYEQYF.

The chain carries TRBV29-1 and TRBJ2-7; possibly TRBD2 for D (5 bases). This CDR3 has 12 residues. The V end lost 1 base, the J end lost 1 base, and 5 bases lay between the germline ends. The germline V gene encodes CDR1 SQVTM and CDR2 ANQGSEA. CDR3 nucleotides: TGCAGCGTTGAAGGGACTTCCTACGAGCAGTACTTC. Its protein is CSVEGTSYEQYF.

In this sample, this clonotype turned up a few times. The rearrangement links TRBV12-3 or TRBV12-4 to TRBJ2-2; perhaps TRBD2 as D (5 bases). CDR3 length: 14 amino acids. V was pared by 6 bases and J by 6 bases, with 14 bases between. The CDR3 loop is CASRPTLGSGELFF. Here the CDR3 DNA reads TGTGCCAGCAGGCCTACACTAGGTTCCGGGGAGCTGTTTTTT.

The chain joins TRBV30 to TRBJ2-3; 7 positions match TRBD2. Germline lookup yields CDR1 GTSNPN and CDR2 SVGIG (reference sequence). The CDR3 has 15 residues. V dropped 5 bases and J dropped 4; count of bases not matched to a gene: 12. This chain's CDR3 is CAWDLRGSAADTQYF. For the CDR3, the DNA is TGTGCCTGGGACCTTCGCGGGAGTGCCGCAGATACGCAGTATTTT.

The chain carries TRBV10-3 and TRBJ2-7; 10 bases line up with TRBD2. Trimming cost V 10 bases and J 1 base; bases outside gene matches: 7. The CDR3 spans 14 residues. Germline V lookup: CDR1 ENHRY, CDR2 SYGVKD. CDR3 DNA: TGTGCCACACGAACTAGCGGGATATCCTACGAGCAGTACTTC. Translation: CATRTSGISYEQYF.

The rearrangement links TRBV7-9 to TRBJ1-6, with D tentatively TRBD1 (6 bases). Germline values: CDR1 SEHNR, CDR2 FQNEAQ (reference sequence). V was trimmed by 1 base and J by 8 bases, leaving 15 bases between them. The length of the CDR3 is 16 residues. The CDR3 reads CASSLVLAGEDSPLHF. The CDR3 bases are TGTGCCAGCAGCTTAGTACTCGCAGGGGAAGATTCACCCCTCCACTTT. Complete variable domain (other parts from reference TRBV7-9 and TRBJ1-6): DTGVSQNPRHKITKRGQNVTFRCDPISEHNRLYWYRQTLGQGPEFLTYFQNEAQLEKSRLLSDRFSAERPKGSFSTLEIQRTEQGDSAMYLCASSLVLAGEDSPLHFGNGTRLTVT.

Only a few counts were recorded for this clonotype. The chain couples TRBV28 to TRBJ1-2, with 7 nucleotides matching TRBD1. The CDR3 loop spans 14 amino acids. Unmatched junction bases numbered 7, after V lost 5 bases and J lost 4 bases. Germline CDR1 and CDR2: MDHEN and SYDVKM. The CDR3 nucleotides read TGTGCCAGCAGTGCCGCAGGGGGTACCTATGGCTACACCTTC. Protein sequence: CASSAAGGTYGYTF.